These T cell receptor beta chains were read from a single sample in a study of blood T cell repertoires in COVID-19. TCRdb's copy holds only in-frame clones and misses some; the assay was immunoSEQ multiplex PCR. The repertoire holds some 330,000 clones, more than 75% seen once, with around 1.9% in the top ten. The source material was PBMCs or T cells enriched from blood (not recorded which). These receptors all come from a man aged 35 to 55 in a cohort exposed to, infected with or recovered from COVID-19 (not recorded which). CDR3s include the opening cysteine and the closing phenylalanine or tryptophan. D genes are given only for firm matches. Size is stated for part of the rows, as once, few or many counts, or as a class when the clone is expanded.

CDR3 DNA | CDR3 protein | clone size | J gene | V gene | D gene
TGTGCCAGCAGCCCCTCTTCAGGCCTGACCTACGAGCAGTACTTC | CASSPSSGLTYEQYF | . | TRBJ2-7 | TRBV9 | .
TGTGCCAGCAGCGTCTCCTTGGGGACAGGGGGTTTCGGCTACACCTTC | CASSVSLGTGGFGYTF | . | TRBJ1-2 | TRBV9 | TRBD1
TGTGCCAGCAGCGGTAATAGGGGTGGCTACACCTTC | CASSGNRGGYTF | . | TRBJ1-2 | TRBV9 | .
TGTGCCAGCAGACCGGGACAGGGGGTACAAGGGGAGCTGTTTTTT | CASRPGQGVQGELFF | many | TRBJ2-2 | TRBV7-8 | TRBD1
TGTGCCAGCAGTCGGACTAGCGGGAGGGGGTATGAGCAGTTCTTC | CASSRTSGRGYEQFF | . | TRBJ2-1 | TRBV2 | TRBD2
TGTGCCAGCAGCTTATCGGGGGGCACTGAAGCTTTCTTT | CASSLSGGTEAFF | . | TRBJ1-1 | TRBV7-9 | .
TGTGCCAGCAGTTTATGGAAGGGGGCGGATGGCTACACCTTC | CASSLWKGADGYTF | . | TRBJ1-2 | TRBV27 | TRBD1
TGTGCCAGCAGTTACGGGCCAGACCTCTCACCCCTCCACTTT | CASSYGPDLSPLHF | . | TRBJ1-6 | TRBV6-5 | .
TGCGCCAGCGGCCTAGGGGGCCCAAGTGGAAACACCATATATTTT | CASGLGGPSGNTIYF | . | TRBJ1-3 | TRBV5-1 | TRBD1
TGTGCCAGCAGCTTGGTTGGACTAGCCGGCGAGACCCAGTACTTC | CASSLVGLAGETQYF | . | TRBJ2-5 | TRBV5-8 | TRBD2
TGCAGCGCGGACCGGGGAGGCACTGAAGCTTTCTTT | CSADRGGTEAFF | . | TRBJ1-1 | TRBV29-1 | .
TGTGCCTGGAGTAACGGGGGACCCTATGGCTACACCTTC | CAWSNGGPYGYTF | . | TRBJ1-2 | TRBV30 | .
TGTGCCAGCAGTTTAAGAGGACAGCCGTGGGAGCAGTACTTC | CASSLRGQPWEQYF | . | TRBJ2-7 | TRBV27 | .
TGTGCCAGCAGTCGCTCCGGTGGAGGCTCCTACGAGCAGTACTTC | CASSRSGGGSYEQYF | . | TRBJ2-7 | TRBV11-2 | .
TGTGCCAGCAGTTACCGCGGAAGGCAGTACTTC | CASSYRGRQYF | . | TRBJ2-7 | TRBV6-5 | .